The clone carrying this T cell receptor (beta chain) was detected a few times. The antigen remains unidentified. The data originate from a study of blood T cells in healthy people across ages. Sample-barcoded 5' priming and a J-beta primer mix drove a second PCR of about 7 to 11 cycles. Tagging of each cDNA molecule was performed by a template-switch adaptor with 12 random nucleotides. One entry per CDR3 protein results from TCRdb running MiXCR on the 5' RACE reads. The sample includes about 800,000 distinct CDR3 sequences, roughly 25% of them seen just once. This CDR3 region has 16 residues. Germline-derived CDR1 and CDR2 are SGHRS and YFSETQ. The V gene end was trimmed by 4 bases and the J gene end by 4 bases; junction bases not matched to a gene: 7. Study-wide results and limits: There was a strong correlation between TCR beta diversity and naive T cell percentage. Relative to aged donors, long-lived donors carried more naive CD4+ cells and displayed higher diversity.

These data also formed part of another study, on T cells of mothers and their children. As that report states: Input to cDNA synthesis comprised all extracted RNA, at a ratio of around 1.4 ug per 15 ul.

Sequences were obtained from blood. The sequence was obtained from a boy aged 10-17 years in good health. This chain uses TRBV5-1 with TRBJ1-4; 10 bases align to TRBD1. CDR3 nucleotide sequence: TGCGCCAGCAGCGGGAACCGGGACAGGGGTAATGAAAAACTGTTTTTT. It specifies CASSGNRDRGNEKLFF.